This note documents a single TCR beta chain sequence. Its antigen is currently not known. Base-call qualities are not available, and no considerably larger clone is one nucleotide away. TCR CDR3 regions were amplified from genomic DNA by multiplex PCR using the deep immunoSEQ assay. Extracted genomic DNA from each cell subset was spread evenly across all wells of several immunoSEQ 96-well plates, with each plate serving as a replicate. Each replicate PCR for sorted subsets received about 0.2 ug genomic DNA, equal to roughly 30,000 T cell genomes. Purified libraries were measured with a Qubit 3.0 fluorometer, size-checked on a Bioanalyzer 2100, and measured again with the KAPA Library Quantification kit. Every immunoSEQ 96-well plate was sequenced on a separate single-read 150-cycle Illumina NextSeq 550 flow cell. The paper's processing steps were these. Because only junctional sequences without quality scores were contained in the immunoSEQ output, filtering matching that applied to full-length reads could not be performed. To assign V/J genes and CDR3, sequences were annotated against IMGT germline references using PyIR, a Python wrapper for IgBLAST v1.9. Reads were filtered out if the reads had weak V/J assignments (E-value above 1e-6), no CDR3, stop codons, out-of-frame junctions, or ambiguous translated residues. V3J clonotypes were defined as sequences sharing the same inferred V gene, J gene, and CDR3 amino acid sequence. To compute the percentage overlap between repertoires, the number of shared unique clonotypes was divided by the size of the smaller repertoire. RTK rarefaction, the Chao1 estimator, and Recon v2.1 estimates of unobserved clonotypes were used to assess repertoire richness. Generation probabilities for all TCRbeta clonotypes obtained by the gDNA method from several donors were computed using OLGA. In its TCRdb copy, this immuneACCESS table keeps in-frame sequences only and misses some clones. Where compared with another copy, unresolved V genes explain less than half of these, and the others have no known cause. That table is the source of V, J and clone size, and D and trimming were worked out from the DNA. Across this sample there are approximately 600,000 clones, with approximately 96% seen only once. The top ten hold 0.095% to 0.14% of the sample.

This sample is part of a study of shared clonotypes between healthy human individuals (dated by TCRdb to about 2020). At the level of the whole study: Two women and a few men aged 18 to 49 years were included in the cohort. For each donor, CD4 naive and CD4 memory were each given three plates, CD8 naive was given two plates, and CD8 memory was given one plate. To estimate repertoire size and how much clonotypes are shared between individuals, the study performed deep sequencing of blood TCR repertoires from a few healthy adults. To increase sequencing depth and limit assay-specific biases, TCR repertoire library preparation and sequencing were carried out by different laboratories using diverse techniques. Per donor, leukapheresis produced somewhere between about 0.85 and 8.9 billion PBMCs. What the work shows at the level of the full study, not this receptor alone: Larger estimated clonotype richness was generally found for naive subsets than for memory subsets. Pairwise subsampling led to the expectation that sequencing depth would affect the degree of clonotype sharing among donors. Higher generation probabilities were observed for clonotypes shared by all four sorted-subset donors than for non-shared clonotypes. Sampling was limited to blood, and TCR repertoires in tissue likely differ from TCR repertoires in blood. Incomplete sequencing was indicated by rarefaction of sorted-subset datasets, despite the large sequencing depth. When four donors were compared, the shared fraction of clonotypes was 5% to 6.5% for naive CD4, 3% to 4% for naive CD8, more than 2% for memory CD4, and 0.35% to 0.4% for memory CD8. Because the study included only a small number of donors, the genetic and exposure-history diversity represented was limited.

From the germline V gene (reference sequence), CDR1 is PRHDT and CDR2 is FYEKMQ. V was cut back by 5 bases and J by 4 bases, leaving a gap of 9 bases between them. The CDR3 runs 12 residues from the cysteine to the phenylalanine. Left in the record is the CDR3 DNA by itself, 36 bases read in frame from the first base. CD8 naive samples were CD45RO-negative cells positively selected for CCR7, giving a CD45RA+CCR7+ population that excluded TemRA cells. The donors were healthy, HIV-negative adults who had no recently reported acute infections or vaccinations. Every donor was a Caucasian adult residing in Nashville, Tennessee, USA. Blood was collected by leukapheresis, and PBMCs were isolated by Ficoll-Histopaque density gradient centrifugation and then cryopreserved in liquid nitrogen vapor phase. Analytical flow cytometry was used to check the purity and quantity of every magnetically sorted T cell population. Genomic DNA was isolated from every sorted fraction and measured by UV absorbance on a Nanodrop 2000c.

The sequencing sample was made of naive CD8+ T cells sorted from blood. This specimen's cell subset or site label, per the study, means: CD45RA+CCR7+. The rearrangement joined TRBV13 to TRBJ2-7, with the identity of the D gene unclear. This TCR came from a woman aged 25-40 years in good health. The nucleotide sequence is TGTGCCAGCAGCACCTCTACGTACGAGCAGTACTTC. It translates to CASSTSTYEQYF.